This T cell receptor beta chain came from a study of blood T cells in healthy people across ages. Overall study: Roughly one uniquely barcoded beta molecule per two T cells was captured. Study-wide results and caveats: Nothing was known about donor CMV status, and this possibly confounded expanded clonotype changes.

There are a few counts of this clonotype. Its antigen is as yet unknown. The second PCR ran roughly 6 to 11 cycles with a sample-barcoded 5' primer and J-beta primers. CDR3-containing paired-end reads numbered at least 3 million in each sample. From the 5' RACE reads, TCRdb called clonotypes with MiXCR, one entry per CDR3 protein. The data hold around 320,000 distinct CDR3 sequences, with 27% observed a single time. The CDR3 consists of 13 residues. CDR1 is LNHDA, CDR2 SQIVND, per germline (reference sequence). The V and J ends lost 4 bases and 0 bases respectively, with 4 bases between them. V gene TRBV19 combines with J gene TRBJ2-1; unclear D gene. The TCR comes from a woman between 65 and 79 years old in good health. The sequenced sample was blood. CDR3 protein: CASSKRSYNEQFF. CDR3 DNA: TGTGCCAGTAGTAAACGCTCCTACAATGAGCAGTTCTTC.